This T cell receptor (beta chain) was captured by sequencing in a study of T cells in Graves' hyperthyroidism and ophthalmopathy. Study-wide results and caveats: Ophthalmopathy stood apart from stable hyperthyroidism in a 13 V-J model. Researchers found most expanded thyroid clonotypes above 0.001 in blood as well.

Concerning this clonotype: Its target is unknown.

There were TCR beta CDR3 regions amplified from RNA transcripts. With the HTBI primer set, the TCR CDR3 went through a first round of RT-PCR. TCRdb itself ran the multiplex PCR reads through MiXCR, one entry per CDR3 protein. The sample lists about 540,000 distinct CDR3 sequences, approximately 44% occurring once. Exclusions: uncontrolled infection, other autoimmune disease, pregnancy, lactation. Germline CDR1 reads SGDLS; CDR2 reads YYNGEE. The CDR3 contains 14 residues. The V gene end was trimmed by 2 bases and the J gene end by 3 bases; junction bases not matched to a gene: 2. The J gene is TRBJ2-5, the V gene TRBV9; TRBD1 matches 9 bases. This sequence originates from a woman under 30 with Graves' hyperthyroidism. Sequenced sample: peripheral blood or thyroid tissue (not recorded which). CDR3 protein: CASSVGDREETQYF. In DNA form, the CDR3 reads TGTGCCAGCAGCGTGGGGGACAGGGAAGAGACCCAGTACTTC.